The 8 T cell receptor beta chains below come from one sample, sequenced in a study of spatial heterogeneity in lung cancer. MiXCR, run by TCRdb on the 5' RACE reads, gives a single entry per CDR3 protein. The sample holds about 23,000 distinct CDR3 sequences; about 4.7% are singletons and the top ten take 5.2%. The time point denotes: sample taken at primary tumor resection. Sequencing covered unsorted whole RNA taken from tumor, nontumor lung or frozen PBMC. The sample was PBMCs, taken at surgery. The source is a male donor with early-stage non-small cell lung cancer.

This clonotype was observed at least ten times. The genes are TRBV5-1 and TRBJ2-7; TRBD2 might be the D (6 bases). The V and J ends lost 0 bases and 0 bases respectively, with 13 bases between them. This CDR3 has 16 amino acids. Germline CDR1 reads SGHRS; CDR2 reads YFSETQ. The CDR3 DNA follows: TGCGCCAGCAGCTTGGTAGGCGGGGTAAGCTCCTACGAGCAGTACTTC. It encodes CASSLVGGVSSYEQYF.

This clonotype was detected ten times or more. This chain links TRBV7-2 with TRBJ1-1; D gene ambiguous. Trimming removed 4 bases at V and 0 bases at J, with 9 bases between. The CDR3 length is 14 residues. CDR1 is SGHTA, CDR2 FQGNSA, per germline. For the CDR3, the DNA is TGTGCCAGCAGCTCCCAACCTATGAACACTGAAGCTTTCTTT. This gives the protein CASSSQPMNTEAFF.

The table lists this clonotype with many counts. The rearrangement links TRBV28 to TRBJ2-7; the D is unclear. CDR1 and CDR2 from the germline V gene are MDHEN and SYDVKM. This CDR3 is 13 amino acids long. Trimming took off 5 bases at V and 4 bases at J, with 12 bases between the two ends. The CDR3, as DNA: TGTGCCAGCAGTCCCTACCGTCGGTACGAGCAGTACTTC. This gives the protein CASSPYRRYEQYF. The whole variable domain, filled in from reference TRBV28 and TRBJ2-7, reads DVKVTQSSRYLVKRTGEKVFLECVQDMDHENMFWYRQDPGLGLRLIYFSYDVKMKEKGDIPEGYSVSREKKERFSLILESASTNQTSMYLCASSPYRRYEQYFGPGTRLTVT.

This clonotype was counted ten times or more. CDR3 nucleotide sequence: TGTGCCAGCAGCTTAGCGTTGGACACCGGGGAGCTGTTTTTT. As protein: CASSLALDTGELFF. V usage is TRBV7-2 and J usage is TRBJ2-2; D unresolved. CDR1 is SGHTA, CDR2 FQGNSA, per germline. There are 14 residues in the CDR3. The V and J ends lost 0 bases and 3 bases respectively, with 5 bases between them.

This clonotype was seen many times. The CDR3 loop is CASSLFGGANQPQHF. CDR3 DNA: TGTGCCAGCAGCTTATTCGGGGGGGCCAATCAGCCCCAGCATTTT. The chain uses TRBV7-6 and TRBJ1-5, with D possibly TRBD1 on 6 matching bases. CDR3 length: 15 residues. V lost 2 bases and J lost 3, with 11 bases in between. CDR1 is SGHVS and CDR2 is FNYEAQ in the germline V gene.

This clonotype was counted ten times or more. The chain couples TRBV2 to TRBJ2-7; 7 bases line up with TRBD2. Germline loops: CDR1 SNHLY, CDR2 FYNNEI. The ends lost 6 bases at V and 6 bases at J; junction bases unmatched: 11. The CDR3 length is 14 residues. CDR3 DNA: TGTGCCAGCAGCCTTCGCACTAGCGTAGGCGAGCAGTACTTC. It codes for CASSLRTSVGEQYF.

This clonotype has at least ten counts. This chain uses TRBV28 with TRBJ1-6; D may be TRBD1 (6 bases). CDR1 MDHEN and CDR2 SYDVKM come from the germline V gene. V lost 5 bases and J 6 bases, leaving 14 bases between the germline ends. The CDR3 is 15 amino acids. CDR3 nucleotides: TGTGCCAGCAGTGGGGGCAGGGGCCCTAATTCACCCCTCCACTTT. It translates to CASSGGRGPNSPLHF.

This clonotype was detected ten times or more. The chain carries TRBV27 and TRBJ2-7; 7 bases agree with TRBD2. CDR1 and CDR2 from the germline V gene are MNHEY and SMNVEV (reference sequence). This CDR3 is 14 amino acids long. The J segment lost 2 bases and the V segment lost 4 bases, leaving 5 bases of the junction unmatched. The CDR3 loop reads CASSWASGTYEQYF. The CDR3 DNA is TGTGCCAGCAGTTGGGCTAGCGGCACCTACGAGCAGTACTTC.